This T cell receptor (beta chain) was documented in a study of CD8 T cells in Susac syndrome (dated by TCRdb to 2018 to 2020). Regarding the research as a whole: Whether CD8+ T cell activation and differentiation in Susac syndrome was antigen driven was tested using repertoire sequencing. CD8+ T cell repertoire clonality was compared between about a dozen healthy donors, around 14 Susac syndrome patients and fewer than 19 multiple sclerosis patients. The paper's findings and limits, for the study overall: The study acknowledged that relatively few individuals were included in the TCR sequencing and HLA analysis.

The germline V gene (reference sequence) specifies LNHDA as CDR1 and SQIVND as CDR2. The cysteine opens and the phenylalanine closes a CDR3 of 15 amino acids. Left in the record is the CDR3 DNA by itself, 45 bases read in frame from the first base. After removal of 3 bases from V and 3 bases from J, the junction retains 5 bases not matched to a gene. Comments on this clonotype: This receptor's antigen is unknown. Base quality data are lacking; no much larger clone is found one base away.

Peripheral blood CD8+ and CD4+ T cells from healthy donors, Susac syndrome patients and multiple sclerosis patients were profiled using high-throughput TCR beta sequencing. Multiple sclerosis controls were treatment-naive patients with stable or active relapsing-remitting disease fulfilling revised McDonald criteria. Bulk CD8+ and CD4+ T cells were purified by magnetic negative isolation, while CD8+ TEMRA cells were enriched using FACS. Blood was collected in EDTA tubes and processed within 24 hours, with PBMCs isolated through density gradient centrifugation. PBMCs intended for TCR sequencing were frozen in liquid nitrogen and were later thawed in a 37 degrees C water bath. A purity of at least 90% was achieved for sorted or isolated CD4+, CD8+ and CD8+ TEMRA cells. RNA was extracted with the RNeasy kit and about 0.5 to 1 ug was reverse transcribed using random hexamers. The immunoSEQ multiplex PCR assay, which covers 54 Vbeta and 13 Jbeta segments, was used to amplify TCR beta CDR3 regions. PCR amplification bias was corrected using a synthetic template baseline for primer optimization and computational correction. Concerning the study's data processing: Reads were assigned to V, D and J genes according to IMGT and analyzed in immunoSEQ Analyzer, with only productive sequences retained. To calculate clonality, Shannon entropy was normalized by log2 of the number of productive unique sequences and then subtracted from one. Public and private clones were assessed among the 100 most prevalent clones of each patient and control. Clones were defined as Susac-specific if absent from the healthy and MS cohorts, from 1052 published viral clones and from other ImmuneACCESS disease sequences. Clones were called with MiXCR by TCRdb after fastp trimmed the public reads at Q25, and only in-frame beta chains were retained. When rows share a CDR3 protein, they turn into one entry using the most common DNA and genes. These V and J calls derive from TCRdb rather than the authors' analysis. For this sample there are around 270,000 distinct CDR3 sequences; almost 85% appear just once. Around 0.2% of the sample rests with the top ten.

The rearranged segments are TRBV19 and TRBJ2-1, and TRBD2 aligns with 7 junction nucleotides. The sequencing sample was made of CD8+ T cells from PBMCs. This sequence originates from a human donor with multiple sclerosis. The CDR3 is CASSMASGYYNEQFF. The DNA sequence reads TGTGCCAGTAGTATGGCTAGCGGATACTACAATGAGCAGTTCTTC.